Described below is a single TCR beta chain sequence and its context. There is no known antigen for this receptor. The data were taken from a study of cytomegalovirus exposure and HLA in healthy donors (dated by TCRdb to about 2017). Regarding the research as a whole: An earlier analysis of several hundred of the donors reported approximately 290 Gb of sequence data and 120 million or so unique TCR beta sequences from about 200 million T cells. A later genetic analysis used genome-wide SNP genotypes for about 60% of the roughly 670 donors, treating that subset as a discovery cohort. About 280 gigabases of sequencing data and around 88 million unique TCR sequences made up an early release that covered around 640 HLA-typed donors. Both class I and class II loci were covered by HLA typing, at four-digit resolution. Donor age, sex, ethnicity and CMV serostatus were collected together with the repertoire data. All discovery cohort repertoires had been generated using a single sequencing platform. Using immunosequencing, the study profiled T cell repertoires from fewer than 700 subjects and related those repertoires to cytomegalovirus serostatus. The later analysis used no new phenotypic data to find candidate immune exposures, relying instead on TCR beta sequences and their occurrence across donors. The study aimed to test whether cataloging public T cell receptors could reveal signatures of past pathogen exposure. Roughly 5 DR-DQ haplotypes were handled as single units for association and clustering because linkage in the cohort was strong. Typing coverage differed by locus: A, B, C, DRB1 and DQB1 were typed in roughly 629-630 donors, DQA1 in roughly 510, DPA1 in approximately 600, and DPB1 in just under 490. The study combined high-throughput TCR immunosequencing, statistical association of individual TCRs with disease status, and machine learning to predict cytomegalovirus infection status. Across about 370 genotyped donors of the cohort, an average of approximately 240,000 unique TCR beta nucleotide sequences per donor were sequenced, and roughly a sixth of those sequences were non-productive. Besides the first cohort of approximately 670 subjects, a separate validation cohort made up of over 95 different subjects was used. The genetic ancestry cluster associated with self-reported Caucasian donors included 65% to 90% of the roughly 380 genotyped donors. To decide whether each TCR beta V gene segment behaved as functional or pseudogenic, an earlier analysis of nearly 600 of the donors relied on high-throughput TCR beta sequencing. A later analysis re-analyzed previously published TCR beta repertoires from 650 to 800 donors and added high-resolution HLA genotyping to study TCR occurrence patterns. Study-wide findings and limitations: The cohort was sequenced for TCR beta chains only, and without alpha or paired-chain data the features that could be detected were limited. The 87-base-pair reads could not distinguish some IMGT-functional V segments, including TRBV6-2 and TRBV6-3, so those segments were excluded. According to the authors, the approach could potentially be generalized to other disease states and immunological phenotypes. A further reported finding was that TCR beta sequences accurately predicted the HLA-A and HLA-B alleles for most subjects in the first cohort. In a later genetic analysis, a missense DCLRE1C variant was associated with V-gene and J-gene trimming of TCR beta chains, and the association was replicated in an independent cohort. Compared with equally common non-associated chains, HLA-associated TCR beta chains in a later analysis were more clonally expanded and had lower generation probabilities. Because some donors lacked HLA typing at each locus, the association tests relied only on the typed subset. Several of the top co-occurrence clusters appeared to be linked to parvovirus B19, influenza, CMV and Epstein-Barr virus, according to a later analysis. A cluster of highly shared sequence variants was judged likely to be a technical artifact of the sequencing pipeline. Linkage disequilibrium might explain the correlated functional status among segregating V segments, but an unknown experimental factor could not be ruled out. About 17 rarely observed V segments, including chromosome 9 orphons, were excluded from the earlier analysis of approximately 500 of the donors because counts were too low. Roughly uniform sequencing depth across donors was assumed in presence/absence analyses, although this assumption may not hold. A later analysis found that most CMV-associated TCR beta chains appeared HLA-restricted, with HLA associations seemingly driven largely by CMV exposure. When HLA alleles, especially DR and DQ, strongly co-occurred, attributing TCR associations to individual alleles was difficult. According to a later analysis, TCR association rates differed among HLA loci, with DRB1 alleles showing the most associated TCRs and HLA-C alleles showing the fewest. Compared with the 666-donor mean, donors in an Asian-associated ancestry cluster had fewer N-insertions in productive TCRs, according to a later genetic analysis. Most TCR sequences were seen in very few donors, while some public TCRs were found in many individuals. Broadly in line with IMGT annotations, most TCR beta V segments showed up in productive rearrangements about 87% or about 30% of the time in an earlier analysis of 450 to 750 of the donors. Specific HLA alleles were associated with 15,000 to 20,000 TCR beta sequences at a false discovery rate of 0.05 in a later analysis. The classifier was reported to diagnose cytomegalovirus status with high specificity and sensitivity in both the original and validation cohorts. The study gave a list of 150 to 200 TCR beta chains associated with cytomegalovirus. Immune exposure information for the cohort was limited to CMV serostatus. A few of the identified cytomegalovirus-associated TCR beta chains were confirmed in vitro to be specific for cytomegalovirus antigens.

The method behind the library was the immunoSEQ multiplex PCR assay. The multiplex PCR relied on a mix of 60 forward primers for TCR Vbeta segments and 13 reverse primers for TCR Jbeta segments. The CDR3 region of rearranged TCR beta genes was amplified from genomic DNA by a multiplex PCR assay. The Illumina HiSeq System was used to sequence the amplified TCR beta libraries as 87-base-pair reads. Per the authors' processing: A later analysis counted about 80 million unique TCR beta chains across the 550 to 750 repertoires, and some 12 million of these chains were shared by at least two donors. A nearest-neighbor algorithm error-corrected the raw reads and collapsed the reads into unique sequences, merging closely related sequences to remove PCR and sequencing errors. CDR3 sequences were aligned to IMGT reference sequences to assign V, D and J gene segments. For a sequence to be retained, a match of at least six nucleotides was required to both a V gene segment and a J gene segment. A rearrangement counted as productive if the CDR3 had no stop codons and remained in frame with V and J, and every other rearrangement counted as non-productive. Following IMGT convention, CDR3 was defined as the stretch from the second conserved V-encoded cysteine up to the conserved J-encoded phenylalanine. In an earlier analysis of around 640 of the donors, sequences lacking an unambiguous match to a single V gene segment were excluded. In an earlier analysis of 450 to 700 of the donors, V segments were called functional above 56.7% productive rearrangements and were called segregating when the between-donor standard deviation exceeded 5%. To diagnose cytomegalovirus status from the catalog of TCR beta chain sequences, a statistical classification framework was built. In a later analysis, V and J genes were assigned by comparing TCR nucleotide sequences against IMGT/GENE-DB human TR gene sequences. Using the TCRdist pipeline, a later analysis assigned CDR3 sequences along with most-parsimonious VDJ recombination scenarios. A later analysis defined each TCR beta chain by its CDR3 amino acid sequence plus V-gene family, and excluded reads lacking a unique V-gene family. A later analysis removed 592 highly shared, low-generation-probability nucleotide sequences to deal with suspected cross-contamination and a sequencing artifact. A later analysis calculated a clonal expansion index for each public chain from normalized within-repertoire ranks of inferred template counts. In a later analysis, generation probabilities were computed using a VDJ recombination model fitted to out-of-frame rearrangements, and the results were checked against IGoR. In a later analysis, hypergeometric tests were used to score TCR-TCR, TCR-HLA and TCR-CMV co-occurrence, with a repertoire-size bias correction applied to TCR pairs. False discovery rates were estimated in a later analysis by permuting HLA or CMV assignments 20 times. In a later analysis, co-occurring TCRs were grouped using DBSCAN, with TCRdist sequence similarity added in when clustering inside HLA-allele-positive subsets. Co-occurrence clustering excluded repertoires with fewer than 30,000 or more than 120,000 public chains, plus five with anomalous nucleotide sharing. Not all clones reach the TCRdb copy of this immuneACCESS table, which keeps in-frame sequences only. Checked studies attribute under half of the gap to unresolved V genes and leave the rest unexplained. For V, J and clone size, that table is used; D and trimming come from the DNA. This sample's table has entries for more than 140,000 clones. The ten largest make up about 2.3% of the sample.

Taken from the germline V gene (reference sequence), the CDR1 and CDR2 loops are LNHNV and YYDKDF. Inclusive of the bounding cysteine and phenylalanine, the CDR3 is 18 residues long. The read is trimmed to its CDR3 DNA, 54 bases read in frame from base 1. V is reduced by 0 bases and J by 0 bases, leaving a spacing of 16 bases between them. The cohort comprised more than 550 healthy bone marrow donors. At the time of sampling, all cohort members were nominally healthy, though unrecorded immune exposures were likely present. The donor was CMV seronegative and belonged to the group of 350 to 400 seronegative cohort members. A peripheral blood sample was provided by each donor, and peripheral blood mononuclear cells were used for TCR beta sequencing. Genomic DNA extraction from the blood cell samples was performed with the Qiagen DNeasy Blood Extraction Kit.

The sequenced sample was PBMCs. This TCR was recovered from a woman in her late teens or twenties in good health and CMV-seronegative. This sequence uses TRBV15 and TRBJ2-3; TRBD1 could be the D gene, as 6 bases match. The encoded CDR3 is CATSRDRNYRASTDTQYF. Here is the DNA: TGTGCCACCAGCAGAGATCGAAATTACAGGGCTAGCACAGATACGCAGTATTTT. The reference TRBV15 and TRBJ2-3 proteins fill in what lies around the CDR3, so the full variable domain reads DAMVIQNPRYQVTQFGKPVTLSCSQTLNHNVMYWYQQKSSQAPKLLFHYYDKDFNNEADTPDNFQSRRPNTSFCFLDIRSPGLGDTAMYLCATSRDRNYRASTDTQYFGPGTRLTVL.